Below are 10 T cell receptor beta chains sequenced from a single sample in a study of T cell clones after liver transplantation. Only in-frame clones appear in the TCRdb table, and some are missing; sequencing was by immunoSEQ multiplex PCR. The sample records about 24,000 clones, approximately 71% being singletons. Source: CD4+ T cells from blood, taken before liver transplant. Receptor source: a human donor who received a liver transplant.

This clone was seen a few times. The V and J genes are TRBV11-3 and TRBJ2-2, with a tentative D call TRBD2 (7 bases). CDR1 is SGHNT, CDR2 YENEEA, per germline. Trimming shortened V by 3 bases and J by 7 bases, and 18 bases separated the two germline ends. There are 16 residues in the CDR3. CDR3 DNA: TGTGCCAGCAGCTTGGGGTCCGGCGGGGGCGTCGGGGAGCTGTTTTTT. Amino acid sequence: CASSLGSGGGVGELFF. Variable domain in full (rest from reference TRBV11-3 and TRBJ2-2): EAGVVQSPRYKIIEKKQPVAFWCNPISGHNTLYWYLQNLGQGPELLIRYENEEAVDDSQLPKDRFSAERLKGVDSTLKIQPAELGDSAVYLCASSLGSGGGVGELFFGEGSRLTVL.

The chain has TRBV6-1 and TRBJ2-7, with 7 nucleotides matching TRBD2. The CDR3 has 14 amino acids. Germline V gives CDR1 MNHNS, CDR2 SASEGT. J was trimmed by 2 bases and V by 3 bases; bases with no gene match: 4. The CDR3 reads CASSEGGFPYEQYF. DNA of the CDR3: TGTGCCAGCAGTGAGGGAGGGTTCCCCTACGAGCAGTACTTC.

V is TRBV29-1 and J is TRBJ2-3; 7 positions agree with TRBD1. Losses at the gene ends were 0 bases for V and 3 bases for J; bases not matched to a gene: 9. Germline V CDR1 and CDR2: SQVTM, ANQGSEA. The CDR3 extends over 16 amino acids. The CDR3 loop is CSVEELGARGTDTQYF. CDR3 bases: TGCAGCGTTGAAGAGTTGGGCGCCAGGGGGACAGATACGCAGTATTTT.

Concerning this clone: Other DNA sequences within the sample encode an identical CDR3. This sequence joins TRBV6-5 and TRBJ1-5; 8 nucleotides line up with TRBD1. V shed 6 bases and J 5 bases; nucleotides not matched to a gene: 6. The length of the CDR3 is 14 residues. Germline CDR1 and CDR2: MNHEY and SVGAGI. The CDR3 loop is CASSLGQGHQPQHF. DNA of the CDR3: TGTGCCAGCAGCCTCGGACAGGGCCATCAGCCCCAGCATTTT.

This chain's CDR3 is CASLMQDRSNTGELFF. DNA for the CDR3: TGCGCCAGCTTAATGCAGGACAGGTCGAACACCGGGGAGCTGTTTTTT. The chain recombines TRBV10-1 with TRBJ2-2; 7 nucleotides match TRBD1. V lost 8 bases to trimming and J lost 0 bases; unmatched junction nucleotides: 9. CDR3 length: 16 amino acids. Germline-derived CDR1 and CDR2 are WNHNN and SYGVQD (reference sequence).

This chain uses TRBV7-9 with TRBJ1-1; 10 nucleotides align to TRBD1. V gave up 8 bases and J gave up 6 bases; unmatched junction bases: 12. Germline CDR1 reads SEHNR; CDR2 reads FQNEAQ (reference sequence). The CDR3 runs 15 residues. The CDR3 spells CASGPTTGTGAEAFF. CDR3 in DNA: TGTGCCAGCGGTCCGACCACCGGGACAGGGGCTGAAGCTTTCTTT.

The chain uses TRBV7-2 and TRBJ2-1; D is uncertain. CDR1 and CDR2 from the germline V gene are SGHTA and FQGNSA. Trimming stripped 1 base from V and 4 bases from J, with 11 bases between. The length of the CDR3 is 15 residues. This chain's CDR3 is CASSLGPGNYNEQFF. The CDR3 nucleotides read TGTGCCAGCAGCTTAGGCCCCGGAAATTACAATGAGCAGTTCTTC.

This clone was seen more than once but under ten times. The chain carries TRBV12-2 and TRBJ2-3; the DNA was not used to check the table's D call, TRBD2. TRBV12-2 is deemed a pseudogene. CDR3 length: 18 amino acids. For the CDR3, the DNA is TGTGCAAGTCGCTTAGAGGCTAGCGGGGGCCCTAGCACAGATACGCAGTATTTT. Its protein is CASRLEASGGPSTDTQYF.

This chain uses TRBV7-2 with TRBJ2-1; 10 bases are a match to TRBD2. The germline gives CDR1 SGHTA, CDR2 FQGNSA. The junction had 11 bases not matched to a gene; V was cut back by 5 bases and J by 7 bases. The CDR3 sequence is 16 residues long. As DNA, the CDR3 is TGTGCCAGCAGCCTAGAAAGCGGGGGGGCCAAAAATGAGCAGTTCTTC. Its translation is CASSLESGGAKNEQFF.

The V gene is TRBV18, the J gene TRBJ2-1; D perhaps matches TRBD2 (6 bases). In germline, CDR1 is KGHSH, CDR2 LQKENI. Deletions cut 3 bases from V and 8 bases from J, with 14 bases between. The length of the CDR3 is 14 residues. The CDR3 sequence is CASSPRNSGDEQFF. The CDR3 DNA sequence: TGTGCCAGCTCACCCAGAAATAGCGGCGATGAGCAGTTCTTC.